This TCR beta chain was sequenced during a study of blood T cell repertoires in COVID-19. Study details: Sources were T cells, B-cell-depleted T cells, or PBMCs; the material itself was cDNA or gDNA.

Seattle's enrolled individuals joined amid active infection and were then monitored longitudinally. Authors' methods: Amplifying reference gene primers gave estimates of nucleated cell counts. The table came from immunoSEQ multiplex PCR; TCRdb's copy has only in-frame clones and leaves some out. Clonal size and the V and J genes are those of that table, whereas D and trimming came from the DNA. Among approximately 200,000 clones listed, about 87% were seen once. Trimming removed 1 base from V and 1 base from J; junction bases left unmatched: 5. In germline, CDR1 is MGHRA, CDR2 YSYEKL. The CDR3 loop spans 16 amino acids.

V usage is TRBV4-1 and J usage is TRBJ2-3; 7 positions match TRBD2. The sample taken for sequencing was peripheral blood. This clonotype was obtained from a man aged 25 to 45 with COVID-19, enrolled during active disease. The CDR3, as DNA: TGCGCCAGCAGCCAAGTTGGGGGGGGTGGCACAGATACGCAGTATTTT. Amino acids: CASSQVGGGGTDTQYF.